Here is one T cell receptor beta chain with its context. The CDR3 is 16 amino acids. Germline lookup yields CDR1 SGHAT and CDR2 FQNNGV. The V gene end was trimmed by 4 bases and the J gene end by 6 bases; junction bases not matched to a gene: 6. Assay used: immunoSEQ multiplex PCR; TCRdb lists only in-frame clones, some missing. The sample consists of fewer than 350,000 clones, approximately 90% of them appearing once. This entry comes from a study of blood T cell repertoires in COVID-19. The clonotype was recovered from a woman in her twenties or thirties with acute COVID-19. The sequenced sample was PBMCs or T cells enriched from blood (not recorded which). The chain carries TRBV11-2 and TRBJ2-2; 12 nucleotides line up with TRBD2. The CDR3 loop is CASSSTSGRYPGELFF. The CDR3 DNA follows: TGTGCCAGCAGCTCGACTAGCGGGAGATACCCCGGGGAGCTGTTTTTT.